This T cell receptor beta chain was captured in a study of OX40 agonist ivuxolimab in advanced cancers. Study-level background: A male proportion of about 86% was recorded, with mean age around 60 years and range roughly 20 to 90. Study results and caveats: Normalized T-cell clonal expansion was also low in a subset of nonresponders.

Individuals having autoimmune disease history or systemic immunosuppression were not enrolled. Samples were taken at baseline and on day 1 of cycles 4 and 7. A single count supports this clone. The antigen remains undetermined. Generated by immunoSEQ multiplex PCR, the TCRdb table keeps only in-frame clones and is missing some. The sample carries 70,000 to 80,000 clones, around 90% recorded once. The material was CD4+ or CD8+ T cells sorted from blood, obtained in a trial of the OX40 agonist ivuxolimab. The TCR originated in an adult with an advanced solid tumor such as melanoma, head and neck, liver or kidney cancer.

The CDR3 protein is CASSASGGGRRETQYF. CDR3 DNA sequence: TGCGCCAGCAGCGCCTCTGGCGGGGGGCGTCGAGAGACCCAGTACTTC. This chain uses TRBV5-1 with TRBJ2-5; 8 nucleotides line up with TRBD2. Trimming at V came to 4 bases and at J to 4 bases, leaving 12 bases not matched to a gene. Germline CDR1 is SGHRS and CDR2 is YFSETQ. This CDR3 has 16 amino acids.